This T cell receptor (beta chain) was sequenced in a study of blood T cell repertoires in COVID-19. Study information: PBMCs, B-cell-depleted T cells, or T cells were the source of the cDNA or gDNA that made up the material.

Profiling relied on immunoSEQ multiplex PCR, and the TCRdb table lists in-frame clones only, not all of them. Among roughly 430,000 clones listed, 88% were seen once. Trimming left V 0 bases short and J 7 bases short, with 9 bases between. This CDR3 contains 13 residues. Germline CDR1 is LNHNV and CDR2 is YYDKDF (reference sequence). Sequencing was performed on PBMCs or T cells enriched from blood (not recorded which). The chain has TRBV15 and TRBJ2-5; tentative D call: TRBD2 (5 bases). The TCR comes from a woman aged 40-49 years with acute COVID-19. The CDR3 here is CATSRDEAGTQYF. The CDR3 nucleotides are TGTGCCACCAGCAGAGATGAGGCGGGGACCCAGTACTTC.